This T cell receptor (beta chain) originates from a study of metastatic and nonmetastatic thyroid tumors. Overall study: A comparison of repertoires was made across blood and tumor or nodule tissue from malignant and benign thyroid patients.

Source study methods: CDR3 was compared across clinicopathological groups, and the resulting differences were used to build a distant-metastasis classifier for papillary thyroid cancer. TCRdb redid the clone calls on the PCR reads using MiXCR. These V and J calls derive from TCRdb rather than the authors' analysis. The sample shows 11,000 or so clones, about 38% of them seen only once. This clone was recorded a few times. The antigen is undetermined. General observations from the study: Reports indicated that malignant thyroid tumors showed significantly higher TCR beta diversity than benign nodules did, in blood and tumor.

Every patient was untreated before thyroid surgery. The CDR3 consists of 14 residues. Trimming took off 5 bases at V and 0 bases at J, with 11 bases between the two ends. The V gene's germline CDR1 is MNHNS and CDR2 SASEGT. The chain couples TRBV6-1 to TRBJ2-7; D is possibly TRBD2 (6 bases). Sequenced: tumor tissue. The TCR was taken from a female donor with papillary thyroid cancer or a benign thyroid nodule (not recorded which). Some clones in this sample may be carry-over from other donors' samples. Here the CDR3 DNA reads TGTGCCAGCAGTTCCCCGGGGGACTCCTACGAGCAGTACTTC. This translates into CASSSPGDSYEQYF.